What follows describes a single TCR beta chain. The antigen remains unidentified. This entry is derived from a study of T cell responses to AZD1222 COVID-19 vaccine. Study-level background: Analyses pooled second doses at about 4 or about 12 weeks.

Data came from immunoSEQ multiplex PCR; TCRdb stores just in-frame clones and leaves some out. The top ten clones hold approximately 22% of a sample with about 79,000 clones, around 82% of them seen once. The CDR3 is 14 amino acids. V lost 5 bases, J lost 6 bases, and 15 bases lay in between. CDR1 is SGHAT and CDR2 is FQDESV in the germline V gene (reference sequence). Overall study results and limits: Just 5 to 7 people given AZD1222 tested seropositive at baseline. Spike-specific TCRs gained breadth and depth after people received two AZD1222 doses.

The genes are TRBV11-1 and TRBJ2-3; D remains unclear. This clonotype was sampled from an adult in good health. The material sequenced was peripheral blood, taken on day 0 of AZD1222 vaccination. Written as DNA, the CDR3 is TGTGCCAGCAGCCCGAGACGCAGCTCGGATACGCAGTATTTT. Translation gives CASSPRRSSDTQYF.